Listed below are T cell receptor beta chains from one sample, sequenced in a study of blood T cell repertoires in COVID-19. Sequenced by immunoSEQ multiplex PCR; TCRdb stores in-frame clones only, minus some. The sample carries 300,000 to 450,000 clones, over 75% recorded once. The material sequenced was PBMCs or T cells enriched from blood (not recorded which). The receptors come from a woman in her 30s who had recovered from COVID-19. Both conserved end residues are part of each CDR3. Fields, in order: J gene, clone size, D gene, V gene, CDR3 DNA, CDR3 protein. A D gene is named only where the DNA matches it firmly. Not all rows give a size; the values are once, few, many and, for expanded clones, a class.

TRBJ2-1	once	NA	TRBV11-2	TGTGCCAGCAGACCGGGACAAAGCTCCTACAATGAGCAGTTCTTC	CASRPGQSSYNEQFF
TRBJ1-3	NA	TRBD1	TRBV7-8	TGTGCCAGCAGCCTGCAGGGGGCGCAGGGAAACACCATATATTTT	CASSLQGAQGNTIYF
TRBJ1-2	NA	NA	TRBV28	TGTGCCACCACTCTATATCGGGGGGCGGGTGGCTACACCTTC	CATTLYRGAGGYTF
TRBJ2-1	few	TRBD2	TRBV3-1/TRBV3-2	TGTGCCAGCAGCCAGCGTCCCGGGACTAGCGGGGGGCCGGCTGAGCAGTTCTTC	CASSQRPGTSGGPAEQFF
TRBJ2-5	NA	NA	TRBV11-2	TGTGCCAGCAGCTCGCTAAGAGGGTACCAAGAGACCCAGTACTTC	CASSSLRGYQETQYF
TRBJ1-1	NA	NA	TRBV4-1	TGCGCCAGCAGCCAAGATCCAGGGTTTGTTCTTAACACTGAAGCTTTCTTT	CASSQDPGFVLNTEAFF
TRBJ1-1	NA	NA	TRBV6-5	TGTGCCAGCACCCCGGCGGGGGGCTCGGTTGAAGCTTTCTTT	CASTPAGGSVEAFF
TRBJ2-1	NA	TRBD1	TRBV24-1	TGTGCCACCAGTGATTCTGACAGGGCGATCCCCAATGAGCAGTTCTTC	CATSDSDRAIPNEQFF
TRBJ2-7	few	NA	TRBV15	TGTGCCACCAGCAGAGATCGGAGCAGGGGTAACGAGCAGTACTTC	CATSRDRSRGNEQYF
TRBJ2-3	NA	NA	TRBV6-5	TGTGCCAGCAGACAAGATACGCAGTATTTT	CASRQDTQYF
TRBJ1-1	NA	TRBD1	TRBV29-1	TGCAGCGTTGGACAGGGGGACACTGAAGCTTTCTTT	CSVGQGDTEAFF
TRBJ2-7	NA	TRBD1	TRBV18	TGTGCCAGCTCACAGGCGGGGACAGGGGGAGAGTACGAGCAGTACTTC	CASSQAGTGGEYEQYF
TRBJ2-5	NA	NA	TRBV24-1	TGTGCCACCAGTGATTCCAGGGATGGGGAGACCCAGTACTTC	CATSDSRDGETQYF
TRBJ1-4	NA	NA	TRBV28	TGTGCCAGCAGCAACGGACAGTCTAATGAAAAACTGTTTTTT	CASSNGQSNEKLFF
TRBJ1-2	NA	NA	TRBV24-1	TGTGCCACCAGTGATTTTCGGCAGGGCGAGGGCTACACCTTC	CATSDFRQGEGYTF
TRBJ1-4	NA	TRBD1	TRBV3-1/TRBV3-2	TGTGCCAGCAGCCCAAACAGGGGAACTAATGAAAAACTGTTTTTT	CASSPNRGTNEKLFF
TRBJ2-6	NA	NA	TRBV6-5	TGTGCCAGCAGTTACCGGGGCTCTGGGGCCAACGTCCTGACTTTC	CASSYRGSGANVLTF
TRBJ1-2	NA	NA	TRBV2	TGTGCCAGCAGTTTCGACGGGGGTGGCTACACCTTC	CASSFDGGGYTF
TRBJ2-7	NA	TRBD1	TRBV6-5	TGTGCCAGCAGCCGGGGGACAGGGGACTTCTACGAGCAGTACTTC	CASSRGTGDFYEQYF
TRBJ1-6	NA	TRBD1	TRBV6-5	TGTGCCAGCAGCTTAGGGACAGGGGTAAATTCACCCCTCCACTTT	CASSLGTGVNSPLHF
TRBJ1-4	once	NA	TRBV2	TGTGCCAGCAGTGACTTTAATGAAAAACTGTTTTTT	CASSDFNEKLFF
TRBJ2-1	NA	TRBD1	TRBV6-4	TGTGCCAGCAGCCCTGGATGGACAGGGCGTTACAATGAGCAGTTCTTC	CASSPGWTGRYNEQFF
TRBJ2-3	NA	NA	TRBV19	TGTGCCAGTAGTATAGGACTGGAATTGAATACGCAGTATTTT	CASSIGLELNTQYF
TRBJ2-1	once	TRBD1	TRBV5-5	TGTGCCAGCAGCCCAGACAGGGGGGGAAACAATGAGCAGTTCTTC	CASSPDRGGNNEQFF
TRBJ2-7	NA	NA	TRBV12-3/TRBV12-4	TGTGCCAGCAGTTTGGAGGAAACCTACGAGCAGTACTTC	CASSLEETYEQYF
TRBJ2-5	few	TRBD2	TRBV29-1	TGCAGCGTTCCCAGCGGGGGCCACCAAGAGACCCAGTACTTC	CSVPSGGHQETQYF
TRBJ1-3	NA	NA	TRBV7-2	TGTGCCAGCAGCTTAGGCCCGGGATCTGGAAACACCATATATTTT	CASSLGPGSGNTIYF
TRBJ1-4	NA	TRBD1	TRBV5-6	TGTGCCAGCAGCAGGAGACAGGGGGGAACTGAAAAACTGTTTTTT	CASSRRQGGTEKLFF
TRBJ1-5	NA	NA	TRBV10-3	TGTGCCATCAGTGATGGGGGGGGCAATCAGCCCCAGCATTTT	CAISDGGGNQPQHF
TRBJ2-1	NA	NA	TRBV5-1	TGCGCCAGCAGCAAGAGCGGGGGACAGTACAATGAGCAGTTCTTC	CASSKSGGQYNEQFF
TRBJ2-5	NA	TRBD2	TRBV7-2	TGTGCCAGCTACCCTTCCGGGACTAGCGGGGGGGGCACCCCGGAGACCCAGTACTTC	CASYPSGTSGGGTPETQYF
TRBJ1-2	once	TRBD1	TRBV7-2	TGTGCCAGCAGCTTAAGAACAACCGGGACAGGGGATGGCTACACCTTC	CASSLRTTGTGDGYTF
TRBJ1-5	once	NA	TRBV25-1	TGTGCCAGCAGTGATTTGGGAGCTAGCAATCAGCCCCAGCATTTT	CASSDLGASNQPQHF
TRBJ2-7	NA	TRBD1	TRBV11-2	TGTGCCAGCAGCTTAGACCTCGGGACAGTCTACGAGCAGTACTTC	CASSLDLGTVYEQYF
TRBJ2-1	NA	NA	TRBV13	TGTGCCAGCAGCTTGCCGATGACACCAAATGAGCAGTTCTTC	CASSLPMTPNEQFF
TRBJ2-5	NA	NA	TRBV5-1	TGCGCCAGCAGCCGCGGGAATGTGGGGGAAGAGACCCAGTACTTC	CASSRGNVGEETQYF
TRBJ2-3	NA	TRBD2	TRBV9	TGTGCCAGCAGCCCGGATAGAGCGGGGGGAGATACGCAGTATTTT	CASSPDRAGGDTQYF
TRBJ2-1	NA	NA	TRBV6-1	TGTGCCAGCAGTGAAGTAAGTCGGGGGAGCAATGAGCAGTTCTTC	CASSEVSRGSNEQFF
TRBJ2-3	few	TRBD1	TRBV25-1	TGTGCCAGCAGTCGGACAGGGGGCACAGATACGCAGTATTTT	CASSRTGGTDTQYF
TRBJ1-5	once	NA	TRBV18	TGTGCCAGCTCAGCGTCGGGATTTAGGGGCAATCAGCCCCAGCATTTT	CASSASGFRGNQPQHF
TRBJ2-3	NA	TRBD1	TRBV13	TGTGCCAGCAGCTTATGGGACAGGGGCTCCGATACGCAGTATTTT	CASSLWDRGSDTQYF
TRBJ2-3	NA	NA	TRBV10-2	TGCGCCAGCAGTGAGATGGCGGGGAACACAGATACGCAGTATTTT	CASSEMAGNTDTQYF
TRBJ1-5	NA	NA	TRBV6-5	TGTGCCAGCAGTTCGTACAGGGCCCGGGGTCAGCCCCAGCATTTT	CASSSYRARGQPQHF
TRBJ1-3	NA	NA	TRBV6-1	TGTGCCAGCAGTGAAGCCCCAGGAAGCTCTGGAAACACCATATATTTT	CASSEAPGSSGNTIYF
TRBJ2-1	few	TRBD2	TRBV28	TGTGCCAGCAACCGGGGACTAGCGGGGAATGAGCAGTTCTTC	CASNRGLAGNEQFF
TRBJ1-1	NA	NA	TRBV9	TGTGCCAGCAGCGCCATACAGGGACAAACTGAAGCTTTCTTT	CASSAIQGQTEAFF
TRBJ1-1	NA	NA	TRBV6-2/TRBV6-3	TGTGCCAGCAGCTCCTTTACCTCAGGGGCGGGTGAAGCTTTCTTT	CASSSFTSGAGEAFF